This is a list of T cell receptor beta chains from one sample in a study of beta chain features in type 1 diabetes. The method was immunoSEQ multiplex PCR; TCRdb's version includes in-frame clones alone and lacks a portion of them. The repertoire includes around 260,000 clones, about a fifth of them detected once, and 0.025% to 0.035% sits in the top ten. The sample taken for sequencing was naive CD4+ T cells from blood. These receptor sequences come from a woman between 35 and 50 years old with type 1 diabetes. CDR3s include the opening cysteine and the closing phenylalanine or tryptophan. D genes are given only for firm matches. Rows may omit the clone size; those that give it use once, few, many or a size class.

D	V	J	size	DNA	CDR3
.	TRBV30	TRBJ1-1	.	TGTGCCTGGAATCGGGGGGCGAACACTGAAGCTTTCTTT	CAWNRGANTEAFF
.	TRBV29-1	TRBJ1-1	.	TGCAGCGTAGCGACCGGGACAAACACTGAAGCTTTCTTT	CSVATGTNTEAFF
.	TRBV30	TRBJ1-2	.	TGTGCCTGGAGTCCAGATGACAGCTATGGCTACACCTTC	CAWSPDDSYGYTF
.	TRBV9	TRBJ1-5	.	TGTGCCAGCAGCGTAGCCGGCAATCAGCCCCAGCATTTT	CASSVAGNQPQHF
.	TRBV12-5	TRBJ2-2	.	TGTGCTAGTGGTTCAGACAGCCCCATGCCCGGGGAGCTGTTTTTT	CASGSDSPMPGELFF
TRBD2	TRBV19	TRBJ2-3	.	TGTGCCAGTAGTATGAACGGCGCGGGAGTCCCAGATACGCAGTATTTT	CASSMNGAGVPDTQYF
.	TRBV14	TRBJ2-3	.	TGTGCCAGCAGCCAAGATTTGACGGGGGATACGCAGTATTTT	CASSQDLTGDTQYF
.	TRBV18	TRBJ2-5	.	TGTGCCAGCTCACCCGACAGGTTAGAGACCCAGTACTTC	CASSPDRLETQYF
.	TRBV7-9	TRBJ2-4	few	TGTGCCAGCAGCTTAGCGGCGGGAAACATTCAGTACTTC	CASSLAAGNIQYF
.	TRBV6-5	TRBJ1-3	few	TGTGCCAGCAGTTACACTGACTCTGGAAACACCATATATTTT	CASSYTDSGNTIYF
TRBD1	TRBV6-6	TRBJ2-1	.	TGTGCCAGCAAAGAGGGGGCTATCAATGAGCAGTTCTTC	CASKEGAINEQFF
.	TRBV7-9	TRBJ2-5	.	TGTGCCAGCAGCTTAGCGGGCAGGCGTGTGGAGACCCAGTACTTC	CASSLAGRRVETQYF
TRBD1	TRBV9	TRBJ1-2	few	TGTGCCAGCAGCGTAGCGGGACAGGGGAACTATGGCTACACCTTC	CASSVAGQGNYGYTF